This TCR beta chain was found in a study of CD8+ T cells in alopecia areata (dated by TCRdb to 2017 to 2018). In terms of the full investigation: The treated patients took part in an open-label pilot trial in which moderate-to-severe alopecia areata was treated with oral tofacitinib at 5 to 10 mg twice daily. TCRbeta CDR3 regions were amplified by immunoSEQ multiplex PCR using 35 Vbeta forward and 13 Jbeta reverse primers. In humans, TCRbeta sequencing was performed on scalp tissue and on sorted CD4+ and CD8+ peripheral blood T cells from healthy controls and from patients with patchy or totalis/universalis alopecia areata. Disease severity in treated patients was measured with the SALT score, which quantifies the percentage of affected scalp surface area. The RNA source kit depended on sample type: the PAXgene miRNA kit for fixed scalp, the miRNeasy kit for PBMCs, and the RNeasy kit for mouse skin. The study used high-throughput TCRbeta sequencing to examine T cell clonal expansion in alopecia areata, in both the C3H/HeJ mouse model and human patients. Scalp clonality was compared among normal scalp (n=4), patchy alopecia areata scalp (n=8), and alopecia totalis/universalis scalp (n=8). Tofacitinib was given for 6 to 18 months, followed by 6 months of follow-up off drug to assess delayed response and recurrence. Biopsies were taken from tofacitinib-treated patients at baseline and at 4 and 24 weeks of treatment, and a later scalp biopsy was taken in several of the tofacitinib-treated patients.

The study at large found these results: Unlike mouse skin, which is dominated by gammadelta T cells, normal human skin has resident alphabeta T cells that are also sequenced, and this complicates analysis of the scalp TCR repertoire. Shared TCR sequences between patients were less evident than in mice, which may be partly attributable to HLA diversity in the patient population. Because the treated cohort was small and had only one nonresponder, larger studies are needed to examine links between baseline CD8+ expansion and response. Lesional scalp, especially in alopecia totalis/universalis, showed higher clonality and more expanded CD8+ clones than normal scalp, suggesting antigenic drive. During tofacitinib treatment, many expanded lesional clones remained in scalp and blood, and this persistence may partly explain relapse after treatment is stopped. Tofacitinib significantly lowered scalp clonality and the number of expanded CD8+ clones among the top 100 scalp clones.

To prepare the library, the immunoSEQ multiplex PCR assay was applied. RNA was extracted from all samples and reverse transcribed into cDNA as template for TCR sequencing. SuperScript III was used to make first-strand cDNA, primed with a 2:1 mix of oligo-dT and random hexamers. Amplification bias was assessed with a synthetic immune receptor repertoire, and residual bias was removed computationally. On the authors' methods: After raw reads were preprocessed to remove errors, the CDR3 was defined following IMGT conventions as running from the conserved cysteine to phenylalanine. Clonality was computed by normalizing Shannon entropy by log2 of the number of productive unique TCRs and subtracting the result from 1. Whether each scalp clone was CD4 or CD8 was inferred by checking scalp TCRbeta sequences against the CD4 and CD8 repertoires from sorted blood. TCRdb obtained this table from immuneACCESS and retained in-frame rearrangements with V and J assigned. These tables miss some clones; where compared with another copy, unresolved V genes account for less than half of the shortfall, and the remainder is unexplained. The D gene and trimming were derived from the DNA, and the V and J assignments and clone size from that table. The table for this sample lists over 150,000 clones; approximately 57% of them were counted only once. The ten largest clonotypes hold approximately 15% of the sample.

For this clone: Its antigen specificity is not known. No much larger clone is present one base from it, and per-base qualities are unavailable.

The sample's time point label is to be understood as: roughly 24 weeks on oral tofacitinib. What the treatment or condition label conveys for this sample: oral pan-JAK inhibitor, 5-10 mg twice daily. From alopecia areata patients, peripheral blood was collected along with lesional scalp punch biopsies. PBMCs were separated by density centrifugation and stained for CD3, CD4 and CD8, after which CD4+ and CD8+ T cells were sorted on a FACSAria. Source: CD4+ T cells sorted from blood, taken at week 24, from a patient treated with tofacitinib. The TCR originated in a human donor with alopecia areata.

The DNA sequence follows: TGTGCCAGCAGCTTGAGCCACTTACAAGAGACCCAGTACTTC. Its coded protein is CASSLSHLQETQYF. Recombination connected TRBV5-6 to TRBJ2-5; the D gene is not confidently resolved. Including the terminal cysteine and phenylalanine, the CDR3 comprises 14 residues. Only the CDR3 part of the read is kept: 42 bases, read in frame from the first base. Deletion took 1 base off V and 2 bases off J, with a span of 9 bases between the germline ends. According to the germline V gene, CDR1 reads SGHDT and CDR2 reads YYEEEE.